This T cell receptor beta chain was sequenced for a study of blood T cell repertoires in COVID-19. Across the study: PBMCs, B-cell-depleted T cells, or T cells provided the cDNA or gDNA that made up the material.

The CDR3 covers 13 residues. Germline V gene data show CDR1 as SEHNR and CDR2 as FQNEAQ (reference sequence). The germline V and J ends were trimmed by 1 base and 2 bases, with 6 bases remaining between them. The data were produced by immunoSEQ multiplex PCR, yet TCRdb's version contains in-frame clones alone and is incomplete. The sample holds around 300,000 clones, roughly 92% seen once. This receptor was obtained from a woman aged 30 to 39 with COVID-19, enrolled during active disease. The source material was peripheral blood. The chain carries TRBV7-9 and TRBJ2-7; D not certain. This chain's CDR3 is CASSLEPPYEQYF. CDR3 DNA sequence: TGTGCCAGCAGCTTAGAGCCCCCCTACGAGCAGTACTTC.